The rows below give T cell receptor beta chains drawn from one sample of a study of cytomegalovirus exposure and HLA in healthy donors. The method was immunoSEQ multiplex PCR; TCRdb's version includes in-frame clones alone and lacks a portion of them. The sample carries about 150,000 clones, 64% recorded once. Sequencing was carried out using PBMCs. The receptor set was obtained from a woman aged 30 to 39 in good health and CMV-seropositive. The CDR3 runs from the conserved cysteine through the conserved F or W. D genes are given only for firm matches. For some rows the clone size is stated as once, few or many, or as a class when expanded; others skip it.

abundance	j_gene	v_gene	d_gene	CDR3aa	CDR3nt
-	TRBJ1-3	TRBV28	-	CASSYGGQSGNTIYF	TGTGCCAGCAGTTACGGGGGGCAGTCCGGAAACACCATATATTTT
few	TRBJ1-5	TRBV10-3	-	CAIRGGGGLDQPQHF	TGTGCCATCAGGGGGGGCGGGGGGTTGGATCAGCCCCAGCATTTT
-	TRBJ1-1	TRBV10-1	-	CASIRRKQASMNTEAFF	TGCGCCAGCATCCGTCGGAAACAGGCCTCCATGAACACTGAAGCTTTCTTT
-	TRBJ1-6	TRBV7-6	TRBD1	CASSLEDRDSPLHF	TGTGCCAGCAGCTTAGAGGACAGGGATTCACCCCTCCACTTT
few	TRBJ1-6	TRBV2	-	CASSGEGRYSPLHF	TGTGCCAGCAGTGGAGAGGGCAGGTATTCACCCCTCCACTTT
-	TRBJ1-2	TRBV6-5	-	CASSYLSGRGDYGYTF	TGTGCCAGCAGTTACCTCTCAGGGAGGGGGGACTATGGCTACACCTTC
few	TRBJ1-5	TRBV18	-	CASSRTHRGQANQPQHF	TGTGCCAGCTCACGCACCCACCGAGGGCAGGCTAATCAGCCCCAGCATTTT
-	TRBJ1-4	TRBV27	-	CASSPAGRLNEKLFF	TGTGCCAGCAGTCCGGCGGGACGGCTTAATGAAAAACTGTTTTTT
-	TRBJ2-1	TRBV29-1	TRBD1	CSVRQGAKKITYNEQFF	TGCAGCGTCCGACAGGGGGCTAAAAAAATCACCTACAATGAGCAGTTCTTC
-	TRBJ1-4	TRBV5-1	-	CASSPMLGGDEKLFF	TGCGCCAGCAGCCCTATGCTGGGGGGAGACGAAAAACTGTTTTTT
-	TRBJ1-4	TRBV7-6	-	CASSLGSGEKLFF	TGTGCCAGCAGCTTAGGGTCGGGGGAAAAACTGTTTTTT
few	TRBJ1-2	TRBV28	-	CASSLGSYGYTF	TGTGCCAGCAGTTTAGGCAGCTATGGCTACACCTTC
-	TRBJ2-1	TRBV6-6	TRBD2	CASSNTLAGEDNEQFF	TGTGCCAGTAGTAATACCCTAGCGGGAGAGGACAATGAGCAGTTCTTC
few	TRBJ2-3	TRBV2	-	CASEGQSTDTQYF	TGTGCCAGCGAGGGCCAGAGTACAGATACGCAGTATTTT
few	TRBJ1-1	TRBV19	-	CASSIRNGEAFF	TGTGCCAGTAGTATTAGAAACGGGGAAGCTTTCTTT
-	TRBJ2-5	TRBV4-1	-	CASSPVKGPQETQYF	TGCGCCAGCAGCCCAGTCAAGGGGCCTCAAGAGACCCAGTACTTC
-	TRBJ2-7	TRBV2	TRBD1	CASRVGTGVVYEQYF	TGTGCCAGCAGGGTCGGGACAGGGGTGGTCTACGAGCAGTACTTC
-	TRBJ2-1	TRBV15	-	CATSRTVGLGNNEQFF	TGTGCCACCAGCAGAACAGTGGGGCTGGGTAACAATGAGCAGTTCTTC
few	TRBJ1-3	TRBV6-5	TRBD1	CASSSLDRRTGNTIYF	TGTGCCAGCAGTTCCCTGGACAGGCGCACTGGAAACACCATATATTTT
few	TRBJ1-2	TRBV5-4	-	CASSPRSFRGRGGYTF	TGTGCCAGCAGCCCGAGGTCTTTCCGGGGTAGAGGTGGCTACACCTTC
-	TRBJ1-2	TRBV7-3	-	CASSPDRNYGYTF	TGTGCCAGCAGCCCCGACAGGAACTATGGCTACACCTTC
-	TRBJ2-7	TRBV28	-	CASRRTAAYEQYF	TGTGCCAGCAGACGCACAGCCGCCTACGAGCAGTACTTC
-	TRBJ1-2	TRBV28	TRBD1	CASSNGQGIGYTF	TGTGCCAGCAGTAACGGACAGGGGATCGGCTACACCTTC
-	TRBJ1-1	TRBV6-1	-	CASSEGGPGTEAFF	TGTGCCAGCAGTGAGGGAGGCCCCGGAACTGAAGCTTTCTTT
-	TRBJ2-7	TRBV29-1	-	CSAKKSSYEQYF	TGCAGCGCCAAGAAGAGCTCCTACGAGCAGTACTTC
few	TRBJ2-3	TRBV13	TRBD2	CASSLVLAGSTTDTQYF	TGTGCCAGCAGCTTAGTTCTAGCGGGGAGTACCACAGATACGCAGTATTTT
once	TRBJ2-6	TRBV6-1	TRBD2	CASTGGGSGANVLTF	TGTGCCAGCACGGGGGGAGGCTCTGGGGCCAACGTCCTGACTTTC
-	TRBJ2-1	TRBV7-2	-	CASSTQKYNEQFF	TGTGCCAGCAGCACCCAGAAGTACAATGAGCAGTTCTTC
-	TRBJ2-1	TRBV25-1	TRBD1	CASGITGGNEQFF	TGTGCCAGTGGGATTACAGGGGGCAATGAGCAGTTCTTC
-	TRBJ2-2	TRBV6-1	-	CASSVLTANTGELFF	TGTGCCAGCAGTGTTCTGACAGCGAACACCGGGGAGCTGTTTTTT
-	TRBJ2-7	TRBV6-5	-	CASSSRPRRYEQYF	TGTGCCAGCAGTTCCCGGCCAAGGAGGTACGAGCAGTACTTC
-	TRBJ2-5	TRBV7-7	-	CASSLTGVGETQYF	TGTGCCAGCAGCTTAACGGGAGTGGGGGAGACCCAGTACTTC
-	TRBJ1-2	TRBV10-1	-	CASSDPGIYGYTF	TGCGCCAGCAGTGATCCAGGCATCTATGGCTACACCTTC
-	TRBJ1-5	TRBV5-4	-	CASSLEPERNQPQHF	TGTGCCAGCAGCTTGGAACCCGAGAGGAATCAGCCCCAGCATTTT
few	TRBJ1-4	TRBV19	TRBD1	CASSMAGQALGGGKLFF	TGTGCCAGTAGTATGGCGGGACAGGCCCTGGGGGGAGGAAAACTGTTTTTT
-	TRBJ2-7	TRBV30	-	CAWSVKGRGASYEQYF	TGTGCCTGGAGTGTTAAAGGCAGGGGCGCCTCCTACGAGCAGTACTTC
-	TRBJ2-3	TRBV29-1	TRBD2	CSVEDGDYRGGGTDTQYF	TGCAGCGTTGAAGATGGAGATTACCGGGGGGGCGGCACAGATACGCAGTATTTT
-	TRBJ2-1	TRBV19	-	CASSILNEQFF	TGTGCCAGTAGTATTCTAAATGAGCAGTTCTTC